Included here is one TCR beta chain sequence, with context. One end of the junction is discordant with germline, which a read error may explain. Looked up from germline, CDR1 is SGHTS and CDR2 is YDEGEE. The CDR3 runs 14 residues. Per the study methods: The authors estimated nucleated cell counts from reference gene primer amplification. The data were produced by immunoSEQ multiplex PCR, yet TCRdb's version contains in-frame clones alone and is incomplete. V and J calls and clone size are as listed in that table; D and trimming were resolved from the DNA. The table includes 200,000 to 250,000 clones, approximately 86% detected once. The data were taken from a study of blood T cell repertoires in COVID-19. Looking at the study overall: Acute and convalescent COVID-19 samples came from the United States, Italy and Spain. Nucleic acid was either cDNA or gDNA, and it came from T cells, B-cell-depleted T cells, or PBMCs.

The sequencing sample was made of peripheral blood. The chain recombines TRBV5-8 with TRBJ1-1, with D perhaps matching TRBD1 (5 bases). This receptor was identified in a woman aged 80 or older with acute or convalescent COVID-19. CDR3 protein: CASSLARASPQRDF. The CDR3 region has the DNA TGTGCCAGCAGCTTGGCCAGGGCTAGTCCTCAACGCGACTTT.